This T cell receptor (beta chain) derives from a study of blood T cell repertoires in COVID-19. About the study: PBMCs, B-cell-depleted T cells, or T cells provided the cDNA or gDNA that made up the material.

TCRdb's table, derived via immunoSEQ multiplex PCR, lists solely in-frame clones and lacks some. Of approximately 70,000 clones listed, approximately 90% were seen once; the top ten hold roughly a tenth. The sequenced sample was peripheral blood. The receptor's source is a man between 65 and 85 years old with active or convalescent COVID-19.

CDR3 sequence reads: CASSGDRGPYEQYF. The CDR3 nucleotides are TGTGCCAGCAGCGGGGACAGGGGGCCCTACGAGCAGTACTTC. The chain employs TRBV14 and TRBJ2-7, with TRBD1 matching over 12 bases. Germline V CDR1 and CDR2: SGHDN, FVKESK. This CDR3 has 14 amino acids. V was pared by 5 bases and J by 2 bases, with 1 base of the junction left unmatched. The entire variable domain, with the rest obtained from reference TRBV14 and TRBJ2-7, is as follows: EAGVTQFPSHSVIEKGQTVTLRCDPISGHDNLYWYRRVMGKEIKFLLHFVKESKQDESGMPNNRFLAERTGGTYSTLKVQPAELEDSGVYFCASSGDRGPYEQYFGPGTRLTVT.